Listed below are T cell receptor beta chains from one sample, sequenced in a study of blood T cell repertoires in COVID-19. This table comes from immunoSEQ multiplex PCR, and its TCRdb copy is limited to in-frame clones, with some not included. Of more than 150,000 clones in the sample, 85% to 90% were seen once. The material sequenced was peripheral blood. These receptors originate from a woman between 65 and 79 years old with acute or convalescent COVID-19. The CDR3 runs from the conserved cysteine through the conserved F or W. The D gene is left open where the match is weak. A clone size is listed for some rows: how often the clone was seen (once, few, many), or a class if it is expanded.

j_gene: TRBJ2-1; abundance: .; v_gene: TRBV15; d_gene: .; CDR3aa: CATSTYSRGADEQFF; CDR3nt: TGTGCCACCAGCACTTACTCTAGAGGCGCGGATGAGCAGTTCTTC
j_gene: TRBJ1-1; abundance: .; v_gene: TRBV7-9; d_gene: TRBD1; CDR3aa: CASSPGGPEAFF; CDR3nt: TGTGCCAGCAGCCCAGGGGGTCCTGAAGCTTTCTTT
j_gene: TRBJ1-4; abundance: .; v_gene: TRBV27; d_gene: .; CDR3aa: CASSLSRGENEKLFF; CDR3nt: TGTGCCAGCAGTTTATCTCGGGGAGAAAACGAAAAACTGTTTTTT
j_gene: TRBJ1-4; abundance: .; v_gene: TRBV7-9; d_gene: .; CDR3aa: CASSFRGTEKLFF; CDR3nt: TGTGCCAGCAGCTTCCGTGGCACAGAAAAACTGTTTTTT
j_gene: TRBJ2-7; abundance: .; v_gene: TRBV10-3; d_gene: .; CDR3aa: CATSEQGRQSYEQYF; CDR3nt: TGTGCCACCTCCGAACAGGGACGGCAATCCTACGAGCAGTACTTC
j_gene: TRBJ1-1; abundance: .; v_gene: TRBV10-3; d_gene: TRBD1; CDR3aa: CAISADRGEAFF; CDR3nt: TGTGCCATCAGTGCGGACAGGGGAGAAGCTTTCTTT
j_gene: TRBJ1-1; abundance: .; v_gene: TRBV6-5; d_gene: .; CDR3aa: CATLRQIGSRGAFF; CDR3nt: TGTGCCACCCTACGACAGATTGGGTCCCGCGGAGCTTTCTTT
j_gene: TRBJ2-7; abundance: .; v_gene: TRBV5-6; d_gene: TRBD1; CDR3aa: CASSFGTGNYEQYF; CDR3nt: TGTGCCAGCAGCTTCGGGACAGGGAACTACGAGCAGTACTTC
j_gene: TRBJ2-1; abundance: .; v_gene: TRBV28; d_gene: TRBD2; CDR3aa: CASRSGLEAFF; CDR3nt: TGTGCCAGCAGGTCTGGACTAGAAGCGTTCTTC
j_gene: TRBJ1-4; abundance: .; v_gene: TRBV20-1; d_gene: .; CDR3aa: CSATWREKLFF; CDR3nt: TGCAGTGCTACTTGGAGGGAAAAACTGTTTTTT
j_gene: TRBJ2-2; abundance: .; v_gene: TRBV5-4; d_gene: .; CDR3aa: CASSLAGRRELFF; CDR3nt: TGTGCCAGCAGCTTGGCGGGGAGGCGGGAGCTGTTTTTT
j_gene: TRBJ1-6; abundance: .; v_gene: TRBV6-6; d_gene: TRBD1; CDR3aa: CASRQGLNSPLHF; CDR3nt: TGTGCCAGTAGACAGGGGCTCAATTCACCCCTCCACTTT
j_gene: TRBJ2-3; abundance: .; v_gene: TRBV20-1; d_gene: .; CDR3aa: CSATDWPTQYF; CDR3nt: TGCAGTGCCACAGATTGGCCTACGCAGTATTTT
j_gene: TRBJ2-2; abundance: once; v_gene: TRBV11-2; d_gene: .; CDR3aa: CASSRQTTGELFF; CDR3nt: TGTGCCAGCAGTCGACAGACCACCGGGGAGCTGTTTTTT
j_gene: TRBJ2-2; abundance: once; v_gene: TRBV6-2/TRBV6-3; d_gene: TRBD2; CDR3aa: CASSYGMPGGLFF; CDR3nt: TGTGCCAGCAGTTATGGGATGCCGGGAGGGCTGTTTTTT
j_gene: TRBJ2-7; abundance: once; v_gene: TRBV27; d_gene: .; CDR3aa: CASSLYQGSPYEQYF; CDR3nt: TGTGCCAGCAGTTTATATCAGGGATCCCCCTACGAGCAGTACTTC
j_gene: TRBJ1-5; abundance: .; v_gene: TRBV12-3/TRBV12-4; d_gene: .; CDR3aa: CASSSGLQPQHF; CDR3nt: TGTGCCAGCAGTTCAGGGTTACAGCCCCAGCATTTT
j_gene: TRBJ1-4; abundance: .; v_gene: TRBV4-2; d_gene: TRBD1; CDR3aa: CASSLGQGDEKLFF; CDR3nt: TGTGCCAGCAGCCTAGGACAGGGTGACGAAAAACTGTTTTTT
j_gene: TRBJ2-7; abundance: .; v_gene: TRBV10-1; d_gene: TRBD1; CDR3aa: CASSVPGQGTHEQYF; CDR3nt: TGCGCCAGCAGTGTTCCGGGACAGGGGACGCACGAGCAGTACTTC
j_gene: TRBJ1-2; abundance: .; v_gene: TRBV4-3; d_gene: TRBD1; CDR3aa: CASSQRVKDRGSYGYTF; CDR3nt: TGCGCCAGCAGCCAGCGAGTGAAGGACAGGGGGAGCTATGGCTACACCTTC
j_gene: TRBJ1-3; abundance: .; v_gene: TRBV28; d_gene: TRBD1; CDR3aa: CASRSGGAASGNTIYF; CDR3nt: TGTGCCAGCAGATCAGGGGGCGCAGCCTCTGGAAACACCATATATTTT
j_gene: TRBJ1-2; abundance: .; v_gene: TRBV6-5; d_gene: .; CDR3aa: CAAGRGGNYGYTF; CDR3nt: TGTGCCGCCGGCCGGGGGGGTAACTATGGCTACACCTTC
j_gene: TRBJ2-1; abundance: .; v_gene: TRBV7-2; d_gene: TRBD2; CDR3aa: CASSVSGGYYNEQFF; CDR3nt: TGTGCCAGCAGCGTAAGCGGGGGTTACTACAATGAGCAGTTCTTC
j_gene: TRBJ2-7; abundance: .; v_gene: TRBV7-2; d_gene: .; CDR3aa: CASSLDRSVKQYF; CDR3nt: TGTGCCAGCAGCTTAGATAGAAGCGTAAAGCAGTACTTC
j_gene: TRBJ1-1; abundance: .; v_gene: TRBV7-2; d_gene: TRBD1; CDR3aa: CASRQGTMNTEAFF; CDR3nt: TGTGCCAGCCGACAGGGGACAATGAACACTGAAGCTTTCTTT
j_gene: TRBJ2-2; abundance: .; v_gene: TRBV12-5; d_gene: .; CDR3aa: CASGLVVKSGANTGELFF; CDR3nt: TGTGCTAGTGGTTTGGTAGTCAAATCCGGGGCGAACACCGGGGAGCTGTTTTTT
j_gene: TRBJ2-7; abundance: .; v_gene: TRBV12-3/TRBV12-4; d_gene: .; CDR3aa: CASKRGHNYEQYF; CDR3nt: TGTGCCAGCAAAAGGGGACACAACTACGAGCAGTACTTC
j_gene: TRBJ2-2; abundance: .; v_gene: TRBV9; d_gene: TRBD2; CDR3aa: CASSASGSGITGELFF; CDR3nt: TGTGCCAGCAGTGCGAGCGGGAGCGGAATCACCGGGGAGCTGTTTTTT
j_gene: TRBJ1-2; abundance: .; v_gene: TRBV6-5; d_gene: .; CDR3aa: CASSRIRADGYTF; CDR3nt: TGTGCCAGCAGTAGGATCAGGGCCGATGGCTACACCTTC
j_gene: TRBJ1-5; abundance: .; v_gene: TRBV19; d_gene: .; CDR3aa: CASSIGGRFNQPQHF; CDR3nt: TGTGCCAGTAGTATTGGGGGGAGATTCAATCAGCCCCAGCATTTT
j_gene: TRBJ2-7; abundance: medium-sized; v_gene: TRBV29-1; d_gene: TRBD2; CDR3aa: CSVGGLAGGGHEQYF; CDR3nt: TGCAGCGTTGGAGGACTAGCGGGAGGTGGCCACGAGCAGTACTTC
j_gene: TRBJ2-7; abundance: .; v_gene: TRBV10-3; d_gene: TRBD1; CDR3aa: CAISPVIGQGVYEQYF; CDR3nt: TGTGCCATCAGCCCCGTAATTGGACAGGGGGTTTACGAGCAGTACTTC
j_gene: TRBJ1-5; abundance: .; v_gene: TRBV19; d_gene: .; CDR3aa: CASSIVENNQPQHF; CDR3nt: TGTGCCAGTAGTATAGTGGAGAACAATCAGCCCCAGCATTTT
j_gene: TRBJ2-3; abundance: .; v_gene: TRBV12-5; d_gene: .; CDR3aa: CASGLESWATDTQYF; CDR3nt: TGTGCTAGTGGTTTGGAGTCTTGGGCCACAGATACGCAGTATTTT
j_gene: TRBJ1-2; abundance: .; v_gene: TRBV7-9; d_gene: TRBD1; CDR3aa: CASSETGYGYTF; CDR3nt: TGTGCCAGCAGCGAGACAGGGTATGGCTACACCTTC
j_gene: TRBJ1-1; abundance: .; v_gene: TRBV6-6; d_gene: .; CDR3aa: CASSYGVGFGGTEAFF; CDR3nt: TGTGCCAGCAGTTACGGTGTCGGGTTTGGAGGCACTGAAGCTTTCTTT
j_gene: TRBJ1-6; abundance: .; v_gene: TRBV18; d_gene: .; CDR3aa: CASSPGWNSPLHF; CDR3nt: TGTGCCAGCTCACCCGGGTGGAATTCACCCCTCCACTTT
j_gene: TRBJ2-7; abundance: .; v_gene: TRBV28; d_gene: TRBD2; CDR3aa: CASSRQLAGYYEQYF; CDR3nt: TGTGCCAGCAGCCGACAACTAGCGGGGTACTACGAGCAGTACTTC
j_gene: TRBJ2-5; abundance: .; v_gene: TRBV18; d_gene: .; CDR3aa: CASSPDRFGTQYF; CDR3nt: TGTGCCAGCTCACCTGACAGATTCGGGACCCAGTACTTC
j_gene: TRBJ2-2; abundance: .; v_gene: TRBV9; d_gene: TRBD2; CDR3aa: CASSSYSGTGELFF; CDR3nt: TGTGCCAGCAGCTCCTATAGCGGGACCGGGGAGCTGTTTTTT
j_gene: TRBJ2-2; abundance: .; v_gene: TRBV6-5; d_gene: TRBD2; CDR3aa: CASTPGLANTGELFF; CDR3nt: TGTGCCAGCACCCCGGGACTAGCGAACACCGGGGAGCTGTTTTTT
j_gene: TRBJ2-7; abundance: .; v_gene: TRBV9; d_gene: .; CDR3aa: CASSVDGRGDEQYF; CDR3nt: TGTGCCAGCAGCGTAGATGGTAGGGGTGACGAGCAGTACTTC
j_gene: TRBJ1-1; abundance: .; v_gene: TRBV30; d_gene: .; CDR3aa: CAWSVRGGTEAFF; CDR3nt: TGTGCCTGGAGTGTACGGGGGGGCACTGAAGCTTTCTTT
j_gene: TRBJ1-2; abundance: once; v_gene: TRBV7-2; d_gene: .; CDR3aa: CASSRSGETYGYTF; CDR3nt: TGTGCCAGCAGCCGCTCAGGGGAGACCTATGGCTACACCTTC
j_gene: TRBJ1-5; abundance: .; v_gene: TRBV5-1; d_gene: .; CDR3aa: CASSPVGNQPQHF; CDR3nt: TGCGCCAGCAGCCCCGTTGGCAATCAGCCCCAGCATTTT
j_gene: TRBJ2-7; abundance: .; v_gene: TRBV19; d_gene: .; CDR3aa: CASSNRQNNEQYF; CDR3nt: TGTGCCAGTAGTAATCGACAGAATAACGAGCAGTACTTC
j_gene: TRBJ2-2; abundance: .; v_gene: TRBV28; d_gene: .; CDR3aa: CASSSSTGELFF; CDR3nt: TGTGCCAGCAGTTCGTCGACCGGGGAGCTGTTTTTT
j_gene: TRBJ1-1; abundance: once; v_gene: TRBV9; d_gene: TRBD1; CDR3aa: CASSAAGQGTAFF; CDR3nt: TGTGCCAGCAGCGCAGCCGGACAGGGAACAGCTTTCTTT
j_gene: TRBJ2-7; abundance: .; v_gene: TRBV6-5; d_gene: TRBD2; CDR3aa: CASRASSGSSYEQYF; CDR3nt: TGTGCCAGCAGAGCCTCTAGCGGGTCCTCCTACGAGCAGTACTTC
j_gene: TRBJ1-1; abundance: .; v_gene: TRBV5-4; d_gene: .; CDR3aa: CASSLQGNTEAFF; CDR3nt: TGTGCCAGCAGCTTGCAGGGGAACACTGAAGCTTTCTTT
j_gene: TRBJ2-3; abundance: .; v_gene: TRBV7-2; d_gene: .; CDR3aa: CASSLVPAGSSTDTQYF; CDR3nt: TGTGCCAGCAGCTTAGTCCCAGCGGGTTCTAGCACAGATACGCAGTATTTT
j_gene: TRBJ1-3; abundance: once; v_gene: TRBV18; d_gene: .; CDR3aa: CASSPRGGHSGNTIYF; CDR3nt: TGTGCCAGCTCACCAAGGGGGGGCCACTCTGGAAACACCATATATTTT
j_gene: TRBJ2-7; abundance: .; v_gene: TRBV2; d_gene: TRBD1; CDR3aa: CASSGQGALFEQYF; CDR3nt: TGTGCCAGCAGCGGACAGGGGGCACTGTTCGAGCAGTACTTC
j_gene: TRBJ1-6; abundance: .; v_gene: TRBV19; d_gene: TRBD1; CDR3aa: CASTPTGSRSPLHF; CDR3nt: TGTGCCAGTACCCCGACAGGGTCGAGGTCACCCCTCCACTTT
j_gene: TRBJ2-2; abundance: .; v_gene: TRBV27; d_gene: TRBD2; CDR3aa: CASSRLAGVTGELFF; CDR3nt: TGTGCCAGCAGTAGACTAGCGGGAGTTACCGGGGAGCTGTTTTTT
j_gene: TRBJ2-7; abundance: .; v_gene: TRBV2; d_gene: .; CDR3aa: CASSEERGGQYF; CDR3nt: TGTGCCAGCAGTGAAGAACGTGGAGGGCAGTACTTC
j_gene: TRBJ1-1; abundance: once; v_gene: TRBV4-2; d_gene: TRBD1; CDR3aa: CASSQVLGGGTEAFF; CDR3nt: TGTGCCAGCAGCCAAGTGTTAGGGGGCGGCACTGAAGCTTTCTTT
j_gene: TRBJ1-6; abundance: .; v_gene: TRBV4-2; d_gene: .; CDR3aa: CASSQEGGRPDSPLHF; CDR3nt: TGTGCCAGCAGCCAAGAGGGAGGCCGGCCAGATTCACCCCTCCACTTT
j_gene: TRBJ1-3; abundance: .; v_gene: TRBV19; d_gene: .; CDR3aa: CASSLRDSGNTIYF; CDR3nt: TGTGCCAGTAGTCTCCGAGACTCTGGAAACACCATATATTTT
j_gene: TRBJ2-1; abundance: .; v_gene: TRBV6-7; d_gene: .; CDR3aa: CATPTSYNEQFF; CDR3nt: TGTGCCACCCCAACTTCCTACAATGAGCAGTTCTTC